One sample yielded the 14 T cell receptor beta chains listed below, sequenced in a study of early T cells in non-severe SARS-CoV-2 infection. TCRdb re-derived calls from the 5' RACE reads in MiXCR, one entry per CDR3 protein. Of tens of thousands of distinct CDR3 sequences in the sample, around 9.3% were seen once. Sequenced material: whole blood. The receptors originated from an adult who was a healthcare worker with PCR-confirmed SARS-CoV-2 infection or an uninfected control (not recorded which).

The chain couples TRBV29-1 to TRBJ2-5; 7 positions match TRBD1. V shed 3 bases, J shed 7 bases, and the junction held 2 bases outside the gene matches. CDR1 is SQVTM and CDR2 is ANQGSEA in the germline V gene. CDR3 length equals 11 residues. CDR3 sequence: CSVDRGTTQYF. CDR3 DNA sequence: TGCAGCGTTGACAGGGGGACGACCCAGTACTTC.

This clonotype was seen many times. CDR3 residues: CASSFRTPQETQYF. CDR3 nucleotide sequence: TGCGCCAGCAGCTTTCGTACTCCTCAAGAGACCCAGTACTTC. This rearrangement joins TRBV5-1 to TRBJ2-5; no reliable D call. The V and J ends lost 2 bases and 2 bases respectively, with 10 bases between them. This CDR3 has 14 residues. In germline, CDR1 is SGHRS, CDR2 YFSETQ.

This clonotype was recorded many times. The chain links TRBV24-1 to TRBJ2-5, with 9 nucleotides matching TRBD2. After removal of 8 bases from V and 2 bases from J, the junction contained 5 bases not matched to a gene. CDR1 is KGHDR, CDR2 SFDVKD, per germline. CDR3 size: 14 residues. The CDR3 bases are TGTGCCACCAATATAGCGGGAGAACAAGAGACCCAGTACTTC. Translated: CATNIAGEQETQYF.

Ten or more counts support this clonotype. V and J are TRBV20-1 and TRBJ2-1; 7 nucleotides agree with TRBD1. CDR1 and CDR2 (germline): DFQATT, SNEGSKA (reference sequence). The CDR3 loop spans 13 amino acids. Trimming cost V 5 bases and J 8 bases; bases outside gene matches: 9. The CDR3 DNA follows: TGCAGTGCTCCTAAGACAGGGTCGGATGAGCAGTTCTTC. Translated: CSAPKTGSDEQFF.

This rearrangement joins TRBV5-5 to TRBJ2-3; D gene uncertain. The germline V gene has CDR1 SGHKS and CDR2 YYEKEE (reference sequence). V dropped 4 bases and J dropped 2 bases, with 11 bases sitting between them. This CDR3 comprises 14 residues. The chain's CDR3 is CASSGERYTDTQYF. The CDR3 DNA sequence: TGTGCCAGCAGCGGAGAGCGCTACACAGATACGCAGTATTTT.

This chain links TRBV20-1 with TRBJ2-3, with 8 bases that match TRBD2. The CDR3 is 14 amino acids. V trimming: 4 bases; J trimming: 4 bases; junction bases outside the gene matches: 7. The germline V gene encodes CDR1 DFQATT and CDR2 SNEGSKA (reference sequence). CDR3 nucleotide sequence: TGCAGTGCTACCCAGCGGGAGAAGGCAGATACGCAGTATTTT. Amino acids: CSATQREKADTQYF.

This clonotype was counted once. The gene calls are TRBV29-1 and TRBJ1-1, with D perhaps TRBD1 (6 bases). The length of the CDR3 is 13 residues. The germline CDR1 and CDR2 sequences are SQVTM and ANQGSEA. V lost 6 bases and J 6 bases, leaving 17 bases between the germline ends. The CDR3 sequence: CSVNPQGGPEAFF. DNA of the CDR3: TGCAGCGTGAACCCACAGGGAGGCCCTGAAGCTTTCTTT.

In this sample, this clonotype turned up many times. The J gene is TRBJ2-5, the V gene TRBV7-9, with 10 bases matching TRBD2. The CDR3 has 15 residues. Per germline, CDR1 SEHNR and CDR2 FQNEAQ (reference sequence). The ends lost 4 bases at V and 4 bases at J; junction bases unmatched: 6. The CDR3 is CASSSGLAGAETQYF. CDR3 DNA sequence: TGTGCCAGCAGCTCCGGGCTAGCGGGAGCAGAGACCCAGTACTTC.

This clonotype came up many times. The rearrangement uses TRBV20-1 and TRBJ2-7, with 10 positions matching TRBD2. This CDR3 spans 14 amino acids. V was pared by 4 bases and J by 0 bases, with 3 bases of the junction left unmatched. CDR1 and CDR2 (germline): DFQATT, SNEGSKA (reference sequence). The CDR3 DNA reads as TGCAGTGCTAAGACTAGCGGGCGCTCCTACGAGCAGTACTTC. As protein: CSAKTSGRSYEQYF.

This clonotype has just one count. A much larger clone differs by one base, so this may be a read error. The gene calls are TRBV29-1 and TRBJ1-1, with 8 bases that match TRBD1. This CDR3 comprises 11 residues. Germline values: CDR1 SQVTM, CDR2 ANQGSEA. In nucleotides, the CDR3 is TGCAGCTTAAGCCGGACAGGGACAACTTACTTT. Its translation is CSLSRTGTTYF.

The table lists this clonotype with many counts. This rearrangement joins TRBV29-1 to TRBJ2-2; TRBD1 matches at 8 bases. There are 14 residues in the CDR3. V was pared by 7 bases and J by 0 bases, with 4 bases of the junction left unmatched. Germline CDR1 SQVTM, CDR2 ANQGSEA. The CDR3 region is CSAGQGTNTGELFF. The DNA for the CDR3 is TGCAGCGCCGGACAGGGCACGAACACCGGGGAGCTGTTTTTT.

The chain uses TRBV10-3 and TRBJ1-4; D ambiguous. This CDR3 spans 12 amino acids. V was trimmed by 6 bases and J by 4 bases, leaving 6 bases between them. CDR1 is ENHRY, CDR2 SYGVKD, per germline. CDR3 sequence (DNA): TGTGCCATCAGAGGGAATAATGAAAAACTGTTTTTT. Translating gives CAIRGNNEKLFF.

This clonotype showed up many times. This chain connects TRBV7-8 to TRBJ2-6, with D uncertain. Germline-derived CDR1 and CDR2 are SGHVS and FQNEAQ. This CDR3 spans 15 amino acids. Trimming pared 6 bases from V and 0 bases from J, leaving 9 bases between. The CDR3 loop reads CASSRDLSGANVLTF. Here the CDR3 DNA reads TGTGCCAGCAGTCGAGACCTCTCTGGGGCCAACGTCCTGACTTTC.

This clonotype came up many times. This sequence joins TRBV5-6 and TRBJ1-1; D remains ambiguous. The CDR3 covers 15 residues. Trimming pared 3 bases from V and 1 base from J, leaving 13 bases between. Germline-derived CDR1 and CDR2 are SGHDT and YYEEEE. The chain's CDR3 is CASSSLPLTNTEAFF. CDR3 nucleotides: TGTGCCAGCAGCTCCCTTCCTTTGACGAACACTGAAGCTTTCTTT. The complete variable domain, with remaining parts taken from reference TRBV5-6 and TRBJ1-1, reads DAGVTQSPTHLIKTRGQQVTLRCSPKSGHDTVSWYQQALGQGPQFIFQYYEEEERQRGNFPDRFSGHQFPNYSSELNVNALLLGDSALYLCASSSLPLTNTEAFFGQGTRLTVV.